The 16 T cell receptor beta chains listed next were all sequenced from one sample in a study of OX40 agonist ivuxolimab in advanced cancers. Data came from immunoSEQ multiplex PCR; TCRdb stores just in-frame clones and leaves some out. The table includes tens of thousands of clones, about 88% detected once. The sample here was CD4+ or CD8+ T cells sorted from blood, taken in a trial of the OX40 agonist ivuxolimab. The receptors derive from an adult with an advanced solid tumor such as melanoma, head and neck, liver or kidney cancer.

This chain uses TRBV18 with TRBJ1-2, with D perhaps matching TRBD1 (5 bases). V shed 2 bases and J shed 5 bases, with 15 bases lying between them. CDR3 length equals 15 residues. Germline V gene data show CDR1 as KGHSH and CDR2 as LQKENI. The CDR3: CASSPGAQDLYGYTF. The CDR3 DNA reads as TGTGCCAGCTCACCAGGGGCCCAAGACCTTTATGGCTACACCTTC.

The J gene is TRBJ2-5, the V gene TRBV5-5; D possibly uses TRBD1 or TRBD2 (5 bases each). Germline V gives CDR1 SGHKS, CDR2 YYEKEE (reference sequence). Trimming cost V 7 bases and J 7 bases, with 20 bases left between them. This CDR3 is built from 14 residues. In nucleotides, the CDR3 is TGTGCCAGCCAGGGAGCGGCCATCGGCGGGACCCAGTACTTC. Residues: CASQGAAIGGTQYF. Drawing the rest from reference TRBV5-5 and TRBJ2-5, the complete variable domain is DAGVTQSPTHLIKTRGQQVTLRCSPISGHKSVSWYQQVLGQGPQFIFQYYEKEERGRGNFPDRFSARQFPNYSSELNVNALLLGDSALYLCASQGAAIGGTQYFGPGTRLLVL.

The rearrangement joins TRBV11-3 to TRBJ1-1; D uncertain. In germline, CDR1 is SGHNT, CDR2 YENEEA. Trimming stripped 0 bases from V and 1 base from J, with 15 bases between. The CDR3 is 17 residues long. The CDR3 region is CASSLESESGENTEAFF. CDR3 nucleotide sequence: TGTGCCAGCAGCTTAGAATCGGAAAGCGGCGAGAACACTGAAGCTTTCTTT.

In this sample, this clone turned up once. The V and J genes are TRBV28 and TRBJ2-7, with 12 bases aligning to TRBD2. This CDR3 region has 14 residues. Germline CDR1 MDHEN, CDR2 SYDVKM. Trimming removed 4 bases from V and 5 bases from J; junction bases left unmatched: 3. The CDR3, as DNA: TGTGCCAGCAGTTCTAGCGGGAGGGTCCACGAGCAGTACTTC. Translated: CASSSSGRVHEQYF.

CDR3 protein: CASSIRLGTGTRGDEQFF. In DNA form, the CDR3 reads TGTGCCAGTAGTATAAGGCTGGGGACCGGGACTAGAGGCGATGAGCAGTTCTTC. The chain combines TRBV19 with TRBJ2-1, with TRBD2 matching 8 bases. Germline CDR1 and CDR2: LNHDA and SQIVND (reference sequence). The V gene end was trimmed by 2 bases and the J gene end by 8 bases; junction bases not matched to a gene: 17. This CDR3 has 18 residues.

CDR3 region: CASRGNDNTGELFF. The CDR3 region has the DNA TGTGCCAGCAGAGGAAACGATAACACCGGGGAGCTGTTTTTT. V gene TRBV2 combines with J gene TRBJ2-2; D gene unclear. Germline V CDR1 and CDR2: SNHLY, FYNNEI. CDR3 length: 14 amino acids. Trimming left V 6 bases short and J 2 bases short, with 10 bases between. The entire variable domain, with the rest obtained from reference TRBV2 and TRBJ2-2, is as follows: EPEVTQTPSHQVTQMGQEVILRCVPISNHLYFYWYRQILGQKVEFLVSFYNNEISEKSEIFDDQFSVERPDGSNFTLKIRSTKLEDSAMYFCASRGNDNTGELFFGEGSRLTVL.

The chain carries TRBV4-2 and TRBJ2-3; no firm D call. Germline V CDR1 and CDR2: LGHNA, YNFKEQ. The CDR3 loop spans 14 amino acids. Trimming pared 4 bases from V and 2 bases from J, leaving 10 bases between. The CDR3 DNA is TGTGCCAGCAGCCCTGGTTTGAACACAGATACGCAGTATTTT. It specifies CASSPGLNTDTQYF.

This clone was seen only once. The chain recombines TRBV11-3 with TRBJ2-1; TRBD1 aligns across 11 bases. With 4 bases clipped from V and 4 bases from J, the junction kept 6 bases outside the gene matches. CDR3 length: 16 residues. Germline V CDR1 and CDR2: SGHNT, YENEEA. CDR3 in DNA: TGTGCCAGCAGCTACTCCGGGACAGGGGGTTACAATGAGCAGTTCTTC. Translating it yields CASSYSGTGGYNEQFF.

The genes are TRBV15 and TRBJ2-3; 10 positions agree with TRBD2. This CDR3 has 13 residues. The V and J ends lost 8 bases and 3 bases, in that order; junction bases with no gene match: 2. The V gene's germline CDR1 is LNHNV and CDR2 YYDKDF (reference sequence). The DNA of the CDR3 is TGTGCCACCGGACTAGCGGCGACAGATACGCAGTATTTT. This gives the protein CATGLAATDTQYF.

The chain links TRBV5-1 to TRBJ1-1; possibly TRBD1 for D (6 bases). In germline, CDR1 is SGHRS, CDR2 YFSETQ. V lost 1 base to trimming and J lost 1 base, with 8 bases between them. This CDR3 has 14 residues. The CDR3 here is CASSLTQGNTEAFF. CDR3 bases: TGCGCCAGCAGCTTGACACAGGGGAACACTGAAGCTTTCTTT.

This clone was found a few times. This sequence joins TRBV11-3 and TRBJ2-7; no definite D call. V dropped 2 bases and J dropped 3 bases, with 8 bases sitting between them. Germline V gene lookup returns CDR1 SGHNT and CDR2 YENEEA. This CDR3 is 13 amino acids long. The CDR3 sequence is CASSLRRGYEQYF. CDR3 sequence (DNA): TGTGCCAGCAGCTTACGGCGCGGCTACGAGCAGTACTTC.

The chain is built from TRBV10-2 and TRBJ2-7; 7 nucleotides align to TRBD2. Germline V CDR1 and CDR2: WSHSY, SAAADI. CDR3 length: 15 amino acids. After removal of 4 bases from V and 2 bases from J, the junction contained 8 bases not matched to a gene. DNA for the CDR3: TGCGCCAGCAGTGTCCTCGGCGGGAGCACCTACGAGCAGTACTTC. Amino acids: CASSVLGGSTYEQYF.

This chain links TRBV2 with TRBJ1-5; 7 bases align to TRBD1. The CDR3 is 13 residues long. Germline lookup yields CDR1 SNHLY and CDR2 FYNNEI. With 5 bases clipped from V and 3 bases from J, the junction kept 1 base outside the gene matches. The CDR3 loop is CASSTGDNQPQHF. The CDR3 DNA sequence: TGTGCCAGCAGTACAGGGGACAATCAGCCCCAGCATTTT.

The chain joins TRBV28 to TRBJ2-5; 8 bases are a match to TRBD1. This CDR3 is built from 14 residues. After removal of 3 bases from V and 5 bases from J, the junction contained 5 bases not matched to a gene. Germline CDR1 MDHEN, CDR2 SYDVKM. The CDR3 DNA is TGTGCCAGCAGTTTGCAGGGGGCCGAGGAGACCCAGTACTTC. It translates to CASSLQGAEETQYF.

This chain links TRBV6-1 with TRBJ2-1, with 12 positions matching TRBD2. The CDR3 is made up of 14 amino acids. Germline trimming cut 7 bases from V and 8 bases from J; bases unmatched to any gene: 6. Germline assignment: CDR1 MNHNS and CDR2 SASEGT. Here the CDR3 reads CASKTSGRVYEQFF. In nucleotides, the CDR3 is TGTGCCAGCAAGACTAGCGGGAGAGTCTATGAGCAGTTCTTC.

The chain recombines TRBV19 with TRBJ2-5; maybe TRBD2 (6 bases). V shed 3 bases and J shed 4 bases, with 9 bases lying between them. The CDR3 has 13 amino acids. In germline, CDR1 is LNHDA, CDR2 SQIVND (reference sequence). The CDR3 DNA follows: TGTGCCAGTAGTATTGATAGCGGAGAGACCCAGTACTTC. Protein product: CASSIDSGETQYF.